This T cell receptor beta chain was captured in a study of cytomegalovirus exposure and HLA in healthy donors. General observations from the study: It was reported that the classifier diagnosed cytomegalovirus status with high specificity and sensitivity in both the original and validation cohorts. Associated with cytomegalovirus, according to the listing, were some 150 TCR beta chains.

PCR employed 60 Vbeta and 13 Jbeta primers. Here immunoSEQ multiplex PCR was the method, and the copy in TCRdb shows in-frame clones only, minus some. The table lists about 150,000 clones, over 65% of them singletons. To note about this clone: Antigen specificity is unknown.

The receptor was isolated from a young woman in good health and CMV-seropositive. Specimen: PBMCs.

This CDR3 is CASSLDPSGRDTGELFF. CDR3 DNA sequence: TGTGCCAGCAGCTTAGACCCTAGCGGGAGGGACACCGGGGAGCTGTTTTTT. The chain combines TRBV7-8 with TRBJ2-2; 12 nucleotides agree with TRBD2. V shed 1 base and J 3 bases; nucleotides not matched to a gene: 3. Germline-derived CDR1 and CDR2 are SGHVS and FQNEAQ. The CDR3 consists of 17 residues.